Shown below are 10 T cell receptor beta chains from a single sample sequenced in a study of cytomegalovirus exposure and HLA in healthy donors (dated by TCRdb to 2016 to 2017). The library came from the immunoSEQ multiplex PCR assay. Drawn from immuneACCESS, this table holds only the in-frame rearrangements with V and J called that TCRdb kept. Clones are partly lost; checked studies trace under half to an unresolved V gene and leave the rest unexplained. The sample table records 210,000 or so clones; around nine tenths of these occur just once. Together, the top ten hold roughly 2.8% of the sample. The source material was PBMCs. The origin of the receptors is a woman aged 18 to 35 in good health and CMV-seronegative.

V usage is TRBV7-2 and J usage is TRBJ1-2; D gene uncertain. The V gene lost 5 bases and the J gene lost 7 bases, with 11 bases spanning the gap. CDR1 and CDR2 (germline): SGHTA, FQGNSA. The CDR3 contains 12 residues. The CDR3 bases are TGTGCCAGCAGCCGAGATGGCGGTGGCTACACCTTC. Translating gives CASSRDGGGYTF.

This chain links TRBV19 with TRBJ2-1; 9 bases fit TRBD2. Germline trimming cut 10 bases from V and 7 bases from J; bases unmatched to any gene: 11. Per the germline V gene, CDR1 is LNHDA and CDR2 is SQIVND (reference sequence). CDR3 length: 14 amino acids. This chain's CDR3 is CATEPAGGLNEQFF. The CDR3, as DNA: TGTGCCACCGAGCCAGCGGGAGGACTTAATGAGCAGTTCTTC. Using reference TRBV19 and TRBJ2-1 for the parts outside the CDR3, the full variable domain is DGGITQSPKYLFRKEGQNVTLSCEQNLNHDAMYWYRQDPGQGLRLIYYSQIVNDFQKGDIAEGYSVSREKKESFPLTVTSAQKNPTAFYLCATEPAGGLNEQFFGPGTRLTVL.

The chain recombines TRBV4-2 with TRBJ2-1, with 12 bases aligning to TRBD2. Unmatched junction bases numbered 4, after V lost 0 bases and J lost 7 bases. This CDR3 has 16 amino acids. The germline V gene encodes CDR1 LGHNA and CDR2 YNFKEQ. The CDR3 bases are TGTGCCAGCAGCCAAGAGTCGACTAGCGGGAGTAATGAGCAGTTCTTC. Its protein is CASSQESTSGSNEQFF.

The gene calls are TRBV2 and TRBJ2-1, with TRBD1 matching over 7 bases. This CDR3 has 13 residues. The germline CDR1 and CDR2 sequences are SNHLY and FYNNEI. V shed 8 bases and J 5 bases; nucleotides not matched to a gene: 6. The chain's CDR3 is CASFGTADNEQFF. The CDR3 DNA sequence: TGTGCCAGCTTCGGGACAGCCGACAATGAGCAGTTCTTC.

This chain links TRBV27 with TRBJ2-7, with TRBD1 matching 9 bases. Germline CDR1 is MNHEY and CDR2 is SMNVEV (reference sequence). The V gene end was trimmed by 2 bases and the J gene end by 3 bases; junction bases not matched to a gene: 8. The CDR3 has 16 residues. In nucleotides, the CDR3 is TGTGCCAGCAGTTTAAGCGGGGACAGGGACTTCTACGAGCAGTACTTC. Its protein is CASSLSGDRDFYEQYF.

The rearrangement joins TRBV5-6 to TRBJ1-5; 7 positions agree with TRBD1. The CDR3 loop spans 14 amino acids. Per the germline V gene, CDR1 is SGHDT and CDR2 is YYEEEE. The ends lost 4 bases at V and 5 bases at J; junction bases unmatched: 6. The CDR3 nucleotides are TGTGCCAGCAGCATCAGACAGGGCGATCAGCCCCAGCATTTT. Its translation is CASSIRQGDQPQHF.

The chain uses TRBV4-1 and TRBJ1-4; perhaps TRBD1 as D (5 bases). The CDR3 extends over 14 amino acids. The ends were cut back, 6 bases at V and 6 bases at J, with 14 bases in the middle. Germline CDR1 MGHRA, CDR2 YSYEKL. In DNA form, the CDR3 reads TGCGCCAGCAGTCGGGTGGGGGAGGATGAAAAACTGTTTTTT. This sequence encodes CASSRVGEDEKLFF.

The chain recombines TRBV27 with TRBJ2-5; D is uncertain. The V gene's germline CDR1 is MNHEY and CDR2 SMNVEV (reference sequence). The CDR3 sequence is 13 residues long. With 6 bases removed from V and 0 bases from J, the gap between germline ends came to 8 bases. The CDR3 here is CASRSMYQETQYF. In DNA form, the CDR3 reads TGTGCCAGCAGGAGTATGTACCAAGAGACCCAGTACTTC.

The CDR3 sequence: CASSPSPNQPQHF. CDR3 nucleotides: TGTGCCAGCTCACCGTCTCCCAATCAGCCCCAGCATTTT. J is TRBJ1-5 and V is TRBV18, with unresolved D. Germline lookup yields CDR1 KGHSH and CDR2 LQKENI. V was pared by 3 bases and J by 3 bases, with 6 bases between. The CDR3 sequence is 13 residues long.

The chain has TRBV27 and TRBJ2-7, with 7 bases that match TRBD2. The CDR3 runs 14 residues. Losses at the gene ends were 6 bases for V and 2 bases for J; bases not matched to a gene: 7. Germline CDR1 MNHEY, CDR2 SMNVEV (reference sequence). CDR3 amino acids: CASSRGSPPYEQYF. The CDR3, as DNA: TGTGCCAGCAGCCGCGGGAGCCCTCCCTACGAGCAGTACTTC.